These T cell receptor beta chains were read from a single sample in a study of CD8 T cells in ankylosing spondylitis. Via MiXCR, TCRdb re-called the 5' RACE reads, giving one row per CDR3 protein. This sample has more than 150,000 distinct CDR3 sequences, with roughly 20% found just once. Source material: blood, either unsorted or a sorted T cell fraction (not recorded which). These receptors were taken from a male donor aged 10-35 years with ankylosing spondylitis or in good health (not recorded which). CDR3s include the opening cysteine and the closing phenylalanine or tryptophan. Each record gives: J gene, D gene, V gene, clone size, CDR3 protein, CDR3 DNA. A D gene is named only where the DNA matches it firmly. The size of a clone is reported for some rows only, either as once, few or many, or as a class for expanded clones.

>TRBJ2-5|TRBD2|TRBV5-1|many
CASSALAGEETQYF
TGCGCCAGCAGCGCGCTAGCGGGAGAAGAGACCCAGTACTTC
>TRBJ2-3|NA|TRBV12-3/TRBV12-4|many
CASSTTSTDTQYF
TGTGCCAGCAGTACTACTAGCACAGATACGCAGTATTTT
>TRBJ2-7|NA|TRBV7-9|many
CASSPWDRSYEQYF
TGTGCCAGCAGCCCATGGGACCGTAGCTACGAGCAGTACTTC
>TRBJ2-7|TRBD2|TRBV7-2|many
CASSPGLAEYEQYF
TGTGCCAGCAGCCCAGGACTAGCGGAGTACGAGCAGTACTTC
>TRBJ2-5|NA|TRBV3-1|many
CASSHLGETQYF
TGTGCCAGCAGCCACCTCGGAGAGACCCAGTACTTC
>TRBJ1-3|NA|TRBV20-1|many
CSAVGNTIYF
TGCAGTGCCGTAGGAAACACCATATATTTT
>TRBJ1-2|NA|TRBV2|many
CASRPAESYGYTF
TGTGCCAGCAGGCCGGCCGAGTCCTATGGCTACACCTTC
>TRBJ2-3|TRBD1|TRBV29-1|many
CSVHTGDQPGDTQYF
TGCAGCGTCCACACAGGGGATCAGCCGGGGGATACGCAGTATTTT
>TRBJ1-4|TRBD1|TRBV12-3/TRBV12-4|few
CASSLGQGIYNEKLFF
TGTGCCAGCAGCCTCGGACAGGGAATTTATAATGAAAAACTGTTTTTT
>TRBJ2-1|TRBD2|TRBV20-1|NA
CSARGSLVAGGSNEQFF
TGCAGTGCTAGAGGTTCCCTAGTGGCGGGAGGGTCCAATGAGCAGTTCTTC
>TRBJ2-1|NA|TRBV7-8|many
CASSQGGGGGTTYNEQFF
TGTGCCAGCAGCCAAGGAGGGGGGGGCGGCACTACCTACAATGAGCAGTTCTTC
>TRBJ2-5|NA|TRBV7-9|many
CASSLSPGHIQETQYF
TGTGCCAGCAGTCTTAGTCCGGGACACATCCAAGAGACCCAGTACTTC
>TRBJ2-5|TRBD2|TRBV7-9|many
CASSLGGEETQYF
TGTGCCAGCAGCTTGGGGGGGGAAGAGACCCAGTACTTC
>TRBJ2-2|NA|TRBV5-1|many
CASSLVRAAGELFF
TGCGCCAGCAGCTTGGTGAGGGCCGCTGGGGAGCTGTTTTTT
>TRBJ2-5|NA|TRBV29-1|NA
CSVDYQETQYF
TGCAGCGTTGATTACCAAGAGACCCAGTACTTC
>TRBJ1-1|NA|TRBV25-1|NA
CASSESRVSTEAFF
TGTGCCAGCAGTGAATCCAGGGTCAGCACTGAAGCTTTCTTT
>TRBJ1-5|NA|TRBV19|many
CASMIRGIHQPQHF
TGTGCCAGTATGATTCGGGGGATTCATCAGCCCCAGCATTTT
>TRBJ2-2|TRBD2|TRBV11-2|many
CASSPRLAGDTGELFF
TGTGCCAGCAGCCCAAGACTAGCGGGAGACACCGGGGAGCTGTTTTTT
>TRBJ2-5|NA|TRBV11-2|once
CASSPSGGRFGTQYF
TGTGCCAGCAGCCCATCAGGAGGTCGTTTTGGGACCCAGTACTTC
>TRBJ2-4|NA|TRBV4-3|many
CASSHPGLAKNIQYF
TGCGCCAGCAGCCACCCGGGACTAGCCAAAAACATTCAGTACTTC
>TRBJ2-5|TRBD2|TRBV12-3/TRBV12-4|many
CASRPQIAGGQETQYF
TGTGCCAGCAGGCCACAGATAGCGGGAGGGCAAGAGACCCAGTACTTC
>TRBJ1-1|NA|TRBV7-1|few
CASSSGGSMNTEAFF
TGTGCCAGCAGCTCTGGGGGGTCGATGAACACTGAAGCTTTCTTT
>TRBJ2-3|TRBD2|TRBV12-3/TRBV12-4|many
CASSLSSGRAGDTQYF
TGTGCCAGCAGTTTAAGTAGCGGGAGGGCCGGAGATACGCAGTATTTT
>TRBJ2-1|TRBD2|TRBV24-1|many
CATSGTSGSYEQFF
TGTGCCACCAGTGGGACTAGCGGGAGCTATGAGCAGTTCTTC
>TRBJ1-5|NA|TRBV12-3/TRBV12-4|many
CASSPDSIKPQHF
TGTGCCAGCAGTCCCGACAGCATCAAGCCCCAGCATTTT
>TRBJ2-5|TRBD1|TRBV7-9|few
CASSSGGQGVYQETQYF
TGTGCCAGCAGTTCCGGTGGACAGGGGGTCTACCAAGAGACCCAGTACTTC
>TRBJ2-1|NA|TRBV20-1|many
CSGLGVGSSYNEQFF
TGCAGTGGTTTGGGCGTCGGGAGCTCCTACAATGAGCAGTTCTTC
>TRBJ2-6|TRBD2|TRBV7-2|many
CASNIVTGTSWYSGANVLTF
TGTGCCAGCAACATTGTAACCGGGACTAGCTGGTACTCTGGGGCCAACGTCCTGACTTTC
>TRBJ2-7|TRBD2|TRBV29-1|NA
CSVGLTSGWEQYF
TGCAGCGTCGGCCTGACTAGCGGCTGGGAGCAGTACTTC
>TRBJ2-3|NA|TRBV23-1|NA
CASSLHPPQSTDTQYF
TGCGCCAGCAGCCTCCATCCCCCGCAAAGCACAGATACGCAGTATTTT
>TRBJ2-7|TRBD2|TRBV29-1|NA
CSGTSDIYEQYF
TGCAGCGGGACTAGCGATATCTACGAGCAGTACTTC
>TRBJ1-5|NA|TRBV3-1|many
CASSQDGGRQPQHF
TGTGCCAGCAGCCAAGATGGTGGGAGGCAGCCCCAGCATTTT
>TRBJ2-5|NA|TRBV28|many
CASSFRKETQYF
TGTGCCAGCAGTTTCCGAAAAGAGACCCAGTACTTC
>TRBJ2-1|TRBD2|TRBV27|many
CASSLSPSGSYNEQFF
TGTGCCAGCAGTCTATCCCCTAGCGGTTCCTACAATGAGCAGTTCTTC
>TRBJ2-1|NA|TRBV29-1|NA
CSVVNSYNEQFF
TGCAGCGTTGTGAATAGCTACAATGAGCAGTTCTTC
>TRBJ2-1|NA|TRBV6-5|many
CASSYSGLFSYNEQFF
TGTGCCAGCAGTTACTCTGGGCTATTCTCCTACAATGAGCAGTTCTTC
>TRBJ1-6|NA|TRBV7-9|many
CASSSGGRALHF
TGTGCCAGCAGCTCGGGCGGTCGGGCCCTCCACTTT